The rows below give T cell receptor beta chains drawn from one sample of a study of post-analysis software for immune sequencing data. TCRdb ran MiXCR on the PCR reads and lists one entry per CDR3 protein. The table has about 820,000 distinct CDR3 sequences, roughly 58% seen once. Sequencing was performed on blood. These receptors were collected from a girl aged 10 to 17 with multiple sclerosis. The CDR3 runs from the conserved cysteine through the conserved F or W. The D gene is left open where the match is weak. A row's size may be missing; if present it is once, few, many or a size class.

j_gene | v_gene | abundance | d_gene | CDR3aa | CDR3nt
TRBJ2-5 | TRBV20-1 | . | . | CSARGLGKETQYF | TGCAGTGCTAGAGGCCTAGGGAAGGAGACCCAGTACTTC
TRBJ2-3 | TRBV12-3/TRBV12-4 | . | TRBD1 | CASSLRQGATDTQYF | TGTGCCAGCAGTTTAAGGCAGGGGGCCACAGATACGCAGTATTTT
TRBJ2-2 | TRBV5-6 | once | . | CASSRDRAGELFF | TGTGCCAGCAGTCGAGACCGGGCCGGGGAGCTGTTTTTT
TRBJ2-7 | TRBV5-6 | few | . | CASSLQGTHEQYF | TGTGCCAGCAGCTTGCAGGGGACCCACGAGCAGTACTTC
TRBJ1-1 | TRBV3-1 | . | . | CASSQDWTSRVREKNTEAFF | TGTGCCAGCAGCCAAGATTGGACTTCCAGGGTAAGGGAAAAAAACACTGAAGCTTTCTTT
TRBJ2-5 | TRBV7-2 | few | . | CASSPTGRETQYF | TGTGCCAGCAGCCCTACAGGGAGGGAGACCCAGTACTTC
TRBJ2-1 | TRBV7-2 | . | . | CASSLVAGALNEQFF | TGTGCCAGCAGCTTAGTCGCTGGAGCGCTAAATGAGCAGTTCTTC
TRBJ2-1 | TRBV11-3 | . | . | CASSLASRDPRNEQFF | TGTGCCAGCAGCTTAGCTAGCCGGGACCCTCGGAATGAGCAGTTCTTC
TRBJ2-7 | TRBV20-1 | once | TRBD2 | CSARTRESSYEQYF | TGCAGTGCTAGGACGCGGGAGAGCTCCTACGAGCAGTACTTC
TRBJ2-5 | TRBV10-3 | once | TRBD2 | CASRAGGEETQYF | TGTGCCAGCCGAGCGGGGGGAGAAGAGACCCAGTACTTC
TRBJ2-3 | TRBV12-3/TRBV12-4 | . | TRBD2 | CASSPGLAGTTDTQYF | TGTGCCAGCAGTCCAGGACTAGCGGGAACCACAGATACGCAGTATTTT
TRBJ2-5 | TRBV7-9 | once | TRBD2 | CASSWREGQETQYF | TGTGCCAGCAGCTGGCGGGAGGGCCAAGAGACCCAGTACTTC
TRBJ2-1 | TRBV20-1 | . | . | CSAMGQINEQFF | TGCAGTGCTATGGGGCAGATCAATGAGCAGTTCTTC
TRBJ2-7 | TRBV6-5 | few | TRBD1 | CASSYGRTGKYEQYF | TGTGCCAGCAGTTATGGGCGGACAGGGAAATACGAGCAGTACTTC
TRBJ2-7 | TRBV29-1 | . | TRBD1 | CSAADRGYEQYF | TGCAGCGCAGCGGACAGGGGCTACGAGCAGTACTTC
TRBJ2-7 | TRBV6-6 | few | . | CASSYGSGGRRYHEQYF | TGTGCCAGCAGTTACGGTTCGGGGGGCAGAAGGTACCACGAGCAGTACTTC
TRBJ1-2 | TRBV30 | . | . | CAWTLRYGYTF | TGTGCCTGGACCCTCCGGTATGGCTACACCTTC
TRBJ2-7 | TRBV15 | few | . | CATSFSLRTASYEQYF | TGTGCCACCAGCTTCTCCCTTAGGACTGCGTCCTACGAGCAGTACTTC
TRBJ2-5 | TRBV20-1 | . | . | CSARQQQETQYF | TGCAGTGCTAGACAGCAGCAAGAGACCCAGTACTTC
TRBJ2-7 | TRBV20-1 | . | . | CSAKDHHAPIYEQYF | TGCAGTGCTAAGGACCATCACGCGCCTATCTACGAGCAGTACTTC
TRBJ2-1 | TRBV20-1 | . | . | CSARGSGTGNYNEQFF | TGCAGTGCTCGGGGGAGCGGGACAGGCAACTACAATGAGCAGTTCTTC
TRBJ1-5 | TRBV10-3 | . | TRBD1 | CAISGTGVSNQPQHF | TGTGCCATCAGTGGCACAGGGGTTAGCAATCAGCCCCAGCATTTT
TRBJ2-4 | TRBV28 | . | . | CASSSSLGQGGNIQYF | .
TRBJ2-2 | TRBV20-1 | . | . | CSASSRGTGELFF | TGCAGTGCTAGTAGTAGGGGAACCGGGGAGCTGTTTTTT
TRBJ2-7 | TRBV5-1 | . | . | CASSVDRDTEQYF | TGCGCCAGCAGCGTGGACCGGGACACCGAGCAGTACTTC
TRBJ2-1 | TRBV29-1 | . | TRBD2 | CGVEGLAGRNNEQFF | TGCGGCGTTGAAGGACTAGCGGGACGAAACAATGAGCAGTTCTTC
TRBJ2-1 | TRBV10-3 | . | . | CAIAPGYNEQFF | TGTGCCATCGCCCCGGGTTACAATGAGCAGTTCTTC
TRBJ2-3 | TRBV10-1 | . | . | CASSEYRGAAPDTQYF | TGCGCCAGCAGTGAGTATCGGGGGGCAGCCCCAGATACGCAGTATTTT
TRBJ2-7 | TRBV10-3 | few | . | CAISETTLASTYEQYF | TGTGCCATCAGTGAGACAACCTTAGCGAGTACCTACGAGCAGTACTTC
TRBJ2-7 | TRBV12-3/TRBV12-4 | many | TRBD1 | CASSPPGQGYEQYF | TGTGCCAGCAGTCCACCGGGACAGGGCTACGAGCAGTACTTC
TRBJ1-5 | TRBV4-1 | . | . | CASSHQAPVISNQPQHF | TGCGCCAGCAGCCACCAGGCGCCCGTTATTAGCAATCAGCCCCAGCATTTT
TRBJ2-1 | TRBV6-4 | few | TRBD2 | CASSDSTSGTYNEQFF | TGTGCCAGCAGTGACTCGACTAGCGGGACCTACAATGAGCAGTTCTTC
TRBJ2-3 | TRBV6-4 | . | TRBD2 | CASSEWGTSYTDTQYF | TGTGCCAGCAGTGAGTGGGGGACTAGCTATACAGATACGCAGTATTTT
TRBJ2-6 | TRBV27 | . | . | CASSLERGTISGANVLTF | TGTGCCAGCAGTTTAGAGAGGGGTACCATCTCTGGGGCCAACGTCCTGACTTTC
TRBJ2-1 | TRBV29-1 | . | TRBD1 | CSAEVGPGGFNEQFF | TGCAGCGCCGAGGTGGGGCCAGGGGGCTTCAATGAGCAGTTCTTC
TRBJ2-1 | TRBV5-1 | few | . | CASRVPLKGDNEQFF | TGCGCCAGCAGGGTACCCTTAAAGGGGGACAATGAGCAGTTCTTC
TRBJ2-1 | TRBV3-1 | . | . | CASSQGTAQGLDEQFF | TGTGCCAGCAGCCAAGGAACAGCGCAGGGGTTGGATGAGCAGTTCTTC
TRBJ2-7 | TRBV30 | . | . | CAWRETDIYEQYF | TGTGCCTGGAGGGAGACAGATATCTACGAGCAGTACTTC
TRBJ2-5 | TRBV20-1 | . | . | CSGMADFQETQYF | TGCAGCGGGATGGCAGATTTCCAAGAGACCCAGTACTTC
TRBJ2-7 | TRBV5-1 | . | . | CASSLRLESYEQYF | TGCGCCAGCAGCCTCCGACTGGAGTCCTACGAGCAGTACTTC
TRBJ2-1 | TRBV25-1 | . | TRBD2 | CASSKVAGGPYNEQFF | TGTGCCAGCAGCAAAGTGGCGGGGGGCCCCTACAATGAGCAGTTCTTC
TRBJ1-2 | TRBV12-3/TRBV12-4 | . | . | CASSVRGKGAYGYTF | TGTGCCAGCAGCGTGCGGGGGAAAGGGGCTTATGGCTACACCTTC
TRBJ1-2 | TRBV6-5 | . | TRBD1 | CASSPQGNHGYTF | TGTGCCAGCAGCCCACAGGGGAACCATGGCTACACCTTC
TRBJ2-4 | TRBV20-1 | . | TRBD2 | CSALLAGGPLVKNIQYF | TGCAGTGCTCTCCTAGCGGGAGGGCCATTAGTCAAAAACATTCAGTACTTC
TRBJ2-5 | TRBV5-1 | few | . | CASRKGSNQETQYF | TGCGCCAGCAGGAAAGGGTCCAACCAAGAGACCCAGTACTTC
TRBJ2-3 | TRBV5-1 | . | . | CASAMGADTQYF | TGCGCCAGCGCAATGGGGGCAGATACGCAGTATTTT
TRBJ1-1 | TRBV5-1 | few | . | CASKLGRDTEAFF | TGCGCCAGCAAACTTGGAAGAGACACTGAAGCTTTCTTT
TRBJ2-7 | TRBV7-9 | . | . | CASSTQRSYEQYF | TGTGCCAGCAGCACGCAAAGGTCCTACGAGCAGTACTTC
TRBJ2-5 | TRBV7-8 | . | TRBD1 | CASSEGTGLGEQYF | TGTGCCAGCAGCGAGGGGACAGGGCTGGGGGAGCAGTACTTC
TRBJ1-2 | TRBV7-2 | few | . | CASSAGRANYGYTF | TGTGCCAGCAGCGCGGGGAGAGCTAACTATGGCTACACCTTC
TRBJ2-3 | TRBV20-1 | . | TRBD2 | CSARLAGASTDTQYF | TGCAGTGCTAGACTAGCGGGAGCTAGCACAGATACGCAGTATTTT
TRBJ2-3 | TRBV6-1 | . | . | CASSANRDTQYF | TGTGCCAGCAGCGCCAACCGGGATACGCAGTATTTT